This T cell receptor (beta chain) was sequenced during a study of cytomegalovirus exposure and HLA in healthy donors. Notes on the study in general: Cytomegalovirus association was listed for about 170 TCR beta chains.

This clone was seen ten or more times. Its antigen is undetermined. The assay was immunoSEQ multiplex PCR, and TCRdb's table has in-frame clones only and misses some. The table lists around 190,000 clones, 86% of them singletons, with roughly 6.6% in the top ten. This sequence originates from a man aged 25-45 years in good health and CMV-seropositive. The sample taken for sequencing was PBMCs.

The CDR3 protein is CASSLGGQMNTEAFF. CDR3 sequence (DNA): TGTGCCAGCAGCTTAGGGGGACAGATGAACACTGAAGCTTTCTTT. The rearrangement uses TRBV7-2 and TRBJ1-1; 7 bases are shared with TRBD1. This CDR3 has 15 amino acids. Germline V gene lookup returns CDR1 SGHTA and CDR2 FQGNSA. V lost 1 base to trimming and J lost 0 bases; unmatched junction nucleotides: 2.